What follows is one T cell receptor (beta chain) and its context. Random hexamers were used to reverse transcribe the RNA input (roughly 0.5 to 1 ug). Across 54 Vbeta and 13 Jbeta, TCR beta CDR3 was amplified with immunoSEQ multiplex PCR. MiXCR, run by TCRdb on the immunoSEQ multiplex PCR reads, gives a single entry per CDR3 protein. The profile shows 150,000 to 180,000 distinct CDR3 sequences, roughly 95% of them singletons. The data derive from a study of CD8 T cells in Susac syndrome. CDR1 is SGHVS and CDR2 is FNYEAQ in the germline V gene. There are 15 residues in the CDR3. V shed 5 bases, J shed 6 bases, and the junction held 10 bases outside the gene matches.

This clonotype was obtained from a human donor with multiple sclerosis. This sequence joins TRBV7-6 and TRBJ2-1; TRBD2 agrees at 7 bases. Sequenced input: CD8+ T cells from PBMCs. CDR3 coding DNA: TGTGCCAGCAGCCTCTGGGGCGGGGGAAGCAATGAGCAGTTCTTC. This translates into CASSLWGGGSNEQFF.